This paragraph covers one T cell receptor beta chain sequence. The data derive from a study of blood T cell repertoires in COVID-19. Data came from immunoSEQ multiplex PCR; TCRdb stores just in-frame clones and leaves some out. The sample records about 180,000 clones, roughly 81% being singletons. Germline loops: CDR1 SGHKS, CDR2 YYEKEE (reference sequence). V shed 2 bases and J shed 4 bases, with 7 bases lying between them. The CDR3 totals 13 residues. The sample taken for sequencing was peripheral blood. The receptor was derived from a woman aged 80 or over with COVID-19, enrolled during active disease. The chain recombines TRBV5-5 with TRBJ1-5, with a tentative D call TRBD1 (5 bases). In DNA, the CDR3 is TGTGCCAGCAGCTTACCAGGGAATCAGCCCCAGCATTTT. It codes for CASSLPGNQPQHF.